This T cell receptor (beta chain) was retrieved from a study of T cell responses to AZD1222 COVID-19 vaccine. Regarding the study as a whole: AZD1222 recipients seropositive at baseline numbered only five to seven.

Profiled with immunoSEQ multiplex PCR; TCRdb holds only in-frame clones, not every one. The profile covers more than 150,000 clones, with 88% appearing a single time and approximately 0.5% taken by the ten largest. Germline-derived CDR1 and CDR2 are KGHSH and LQKENI. This CDR3 contains 17 residues. V was pared by 5 bases and J by 0 bases, with 5 bases of the junction left unmatched. On this clone itself: Its antigen is not identified.

The chain is built from TRBV18 and TRBJ1-5, with 12 bases identical to TRBD1. The specimen comprised peripheral blood, sampled on day 0 of AZD1222 vaccination. The receptor comes from an adult in good health. The CDR3 protein is CASSGTGGAGSNQPQHF. CDR3 in DNA: TGTGCCAGCTCAGGGACAGGGGGCGCGGGTAGCAATCAGCCCCAGCATTTT. The variable domain in full, with the rest retrieved from reference TRBV18 and TRBJ1-5, is NAGVMQNPRHLVRRRGQEARLRCSPMKGHSHVYWYRQLPEEGLKFMVYLQKENIIDESGMPKERFSAEFPKEGPSILRIQQVVRGDSAAYFCASSGTGGAGSNQPQHFGDGTRLSIL.